The clone carrying this T cell receptor beta chain showed up just a few times. The data derive from a study of blood T cell repertoires in COVID-19. The overall study: Spain, Italy and the United States supplied samples that represented acute and convalescent COVID-19. T cells, B-cell-depleted T cells, or PBMCs supplied cDNA or gDNA.

This CDR3 region has 13 residues. V lost 2 bases and J lost 4, with 11 bases in between. In germline, CDR1 is GTSNPN, CDR2 SVGIG (reference sequence). Per the original methods: Amplification with reference gene primers provided the estimates of nucleated cell counts. Profiling relied on immunoSEQ multiplex PCR, and the TCRdb table lists in-frame clones only, not all of them. V, J and clone size were drawn from that table, and D and trimming were deduced from the DNA. The table lists approximately 300,000 clones, 70% to 90% of them singletons, with under 7.5% in the top ten. This TCR was recovered from a man between 18 and 35 years old who had recovered from COVID-19. The sample taken for sequencing was peripheral blood. The gene calls are TRBV30 and TRBJ1-2, with D perhaps TRBD1 (6 bases). The CDR3 loop reads CAWSIRGLYGYTF. CDR3 DNA sequence: TGTGCCTGGAGTATCAGGGGCCTCTATGGCTACACCTTC.